The clone carrying this TCR beta chain was found a few times. The CDR3 length is 14 residues. Trimming took 1 base from V and 4 from J; bases not matched to a gene: 3. CDR1 is GTSNPN, CDR2 SVGIG, per germline (reference sequence). TCRB transcripts that were expressed got sequenced, as all of the isolated RNA had been reverse transcribed. Sequenced by immunoSEQ multiplex PCR; TCRdb stores in-frame clones only, minus some. The table lists hundreds of thousands of clones, 12% to 15% of them singletons. This sample was included in a study of beta chain features in type 1 diabetes. The source is a man younger than 40 in good health. The material sequenced was central memory CD4+ T cells from blood. The rearrangement links TRBV30 to TRBJ2-1; 8 bases line up with TRBD2. The CDR3, as DNA: TGTGCCTGGAGTGGTAGCGGGAATTACAATGAGCAGTTCTTC. It yields the protein CAWSGSGNYNEQFF.